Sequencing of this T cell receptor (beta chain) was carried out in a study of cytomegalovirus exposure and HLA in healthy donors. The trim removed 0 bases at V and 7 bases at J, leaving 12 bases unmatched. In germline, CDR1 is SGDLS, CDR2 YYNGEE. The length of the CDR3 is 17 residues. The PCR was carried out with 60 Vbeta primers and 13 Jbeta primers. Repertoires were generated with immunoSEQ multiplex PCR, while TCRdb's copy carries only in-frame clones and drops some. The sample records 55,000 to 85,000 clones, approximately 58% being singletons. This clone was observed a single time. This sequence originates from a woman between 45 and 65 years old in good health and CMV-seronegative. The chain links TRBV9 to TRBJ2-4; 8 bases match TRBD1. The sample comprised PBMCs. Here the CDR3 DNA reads TGTGCCAGCAGCGTAGGGGCTGGACAGGGTTGGGTCAACATTCAGTACTTC. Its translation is CASSVGAGQGWVNIQYF.